This TCR beta chain was sequenced during a study of tissue T cells after allogeneic stem cell transplantation. Study-wide points: Motif-based clustering found tissue-specific repertoire signatures shared across patients, though few clones were shared. Alloreactivity or antigen specificity of tissue TCRs was not determined; some clones might be host cells.

The method was immunoSEQ multiplex PCR; TCRdb's version includes in-frame clones alone and lacks a portion of them. The profile shows roughly 20,000 clones, roughly two thirds of them singletons. About this clone: No antigen is known for it. Germline and genes: mouse.

The sequenced sample was blood. This TCR was recovered from a female BALB/c mouse in good health. This strain's MHC haplotype is H2-d.

The CDR3 protein is CGARETGGSYEQYF. Partial CDR3 DNA: TGTGGTGCTAGGGAGACTGGGGGCTCCTATGAACAGTAC. V gene TRBV20 combines with J gene TRBJ2-7, with 9 bases that match TRBD2. Read sequence stops 1 residue before the CDR3 end, and the germline J gene provides the missing end. The CDR3 consists of 14 residues. Germline V CDR1 and CDR2: GFQATS, STVNSAI. With 0 bases clipped from V and 0 bases from J, the junction kept 0 bases outside the gene matches.